These 7 T cell receptor beta chains share one sample of origin, sequenced in a study of cytomegalovirus exposure and HLA in healthy donors (dated by TCRdb to between 2016 and 2019). Library prep was done by the immunoSEQ multiplex PCR assay. For the multiplex PCR, a mixture combining 60 forward primers for TCR Vbeta segments and 13 reverse primers for TCR Jbeta segments was used. As stored in TCRdb, this immuneACCESS dataset retains in-frame rearrangements with V and J assigned. A fraction of the clones does not appear; measured against another copy, unresolved V genes explain less than half of the discrepancy, and the remainder lacks a known reason. The sample profile shows 94,000 or so clones; about 71% of them were found once. The ten largest clones take up more than 7% of the sample. Sequencing was carried out using PBMCs. These receptors all come from a man in his sixties in good health and CMV-seronegative.

This chain uses TRBV7-9 with TRBJ2-5, with D perhaps TRBD1 (6 bases). V dropped 4 bases and J dropped 4 bases, with 7 bases sitting between them. Germline V gene sequence: CDR1 SEHNR, CDR2 FQNEAQ (reference sequence). This CDR3 has 12 residues. Here the CDR3 DNA reads TGTGCCAGCAGCTGGACAGTAGAGACCCAGTACTTC. Amino acid sequence: CASSWTVETQYF. Together with reference TRBV7-9 and TRBJ2-5, the CDR3 gives the full variable domain: DTGVSQNPRHKITKRGQNVTFRCDPISEHNRLYWYRQTLGQGPEFLTYFQNEAQLEKSRLLSDRFSAERPKGSFSTLEIQRTEQGDSAMYLCASSWTVETQYFGPGTRLLVL.

The rearrangement uses TRBV5-6 and TRBJ2-5, with D unclear. Trimming pared 1 base from V and 1 base from J, leaving 8 bases between. This CDR3 spans 14 amino acids. CDR1 SGHDT and CDR2 YYEEEE come from the germline V gene. CDR3 sequence reads: CASSLLSVQETQYF. Here the CDR3 DNA reads TGTGCCAGCAGCTTGCTCAGCGTCCAAGAGACCCAGTACTTC.

The rearrangement uses TRBV5-5 and TRBJ2-7; 9 bases map to TRBD1. CDR1 SGHKS and CDR2 YYEKEE come from the germline V gene (reference sequence). There are 15 residues in the CDR3. V was pared by 3 bases and J by 0 bases, with 4 bases of the junction left unmatched. This chain's CDR3 is CASSWGTGSSYEQYF. CDR3 DNA: TGTGCCAGCAGCTGGGGGACAGGGAGCTCCTACGAGCAGTACTTC. Looking up the rest from reference TRBV5-5 and TRBJ2-7 gives the full variable domain: DAGVTQSPTHLIKTRGQQVTLRCSPISGHKSVSWYQQVLGQGPQFIFQYYEKEERGRGNFPDRFSARQFPNYSSELNVNALLLGDSALYLCASSWGTGSSYEQYFGPGTRLTVT.

The rearrangement uses TRBV2 and TRBJ1-1; TRBD1 is a possible D gene (5 bases). Trimming took 3 bases from V and 4 from J, leaving 9 bases between them. CDR1 SNHLY and CDR2 FYNNEI come from the germline V gene. The CDR3 contains 13 residues. The CDR3 is CASSEWGGTEAFF. Written as DNA, the CDR3 is TGTGCCAGCAGTGAGTGGGGGGGCACTGAAGCTTTCTTT.

This clone was seen a few times. The chain has TRBV19 and TRBJ2-2; 9 nucleotides agree with TRBD2. Per the germline V gene, CDR1 is LNHDA and CDR2 is SQIVND (reference sequence). The length of the CDR3 is 16 residues. Trimming took 9 bases from V and 0 from J; bases not matched to a gene: 8. The DNA of the CDR3 is TGTGCCAGCTCTAGCGGGAAGCATACGAACACCGGGGAGCTGTTTTTT. Amino acid sequence: CASSSGKHTNTGELFF.

This chain connects TRBV6-5 to TRBJ1-1, with D perhaps TRBD1 (6 bases). V lost 7 bases and J 3 bases, leaving 12 bases between the germline ends. Germline CDR1 and CDR2: MNHEY and SVGAGI. The CDR3 loop spans 13 amino acids. Here the CDR3 DNA reads TGTGCCAGCACCCGGGCAGGGGACACTGAAGCTTTCTTT. Translating gives CASTRAGDTEAFF.

The chain couples TRBV6-5 to TRBJ1-5; D may be TRBD1 (5 bases). In germline, CDR1 is MNHEY, CDR2 SVGAGI. The ends were cut back, 5 bases at V and 4 bases at J, with 9 bases in the middle. The CDR3 is 13 amino acids. As DNA, the CDR3 is TGTGCCAGCAGTCCGGGGGGTAATCAGCCCCAGCATTTT. Translating gives CASSPGGNQPQHF.